The clone carrying this T cell receptor (beta chain) was detected only a few times. Its antigen is unidentified. Other nucleotide sequences from this sample produce the same CDR3. Germline loops: CDR1 MNHEY, CDR2 SVGAGI. V lost 2 bases, J lost 0 bases, and 11 bases lay in between. The CDR3 has 15 residues. The data were taken from a study of cytomegalovirus exposure and HLA in healthy donors. Primers for the PCR totalled 60 Vbeta and 13 Jbeta. The data were produced by immunoSEQ multiplex PCR, yet TCRdb's version contains in-frame clones alone and is incomplete. The repertoire holds 150,000 to 200,000 clones, with approximately 80% as singletons. Study results and limitations: Whilst most TCR sequences proved rare, a subset of public TCRs occurred across many donors. In most subjects, TCR beta sequences reportedly gave accurate predictions of HLA-A and HLA-B alleles. Among TCR beta chains, those listed as cytomegalovirus-associated numbered approximately 150. There were a few CMV-associated chains whose specificity for CMV antigens was confirmed in vitro.

The sample taken for sequencing was PBMCs. The sequence derives from a woman in her thirties or forties in good health and CMV-seropositive. The chain combines TRBV6-5 with TRBJ2-7; possible D gene TRBD2, 6 bases. CDR3 residues: CASSYGGVSSYEQYF. CDR3 nucleotide sequence: TGTGCCAGCAGTTACGGCGGGGTTAGCTCCTACGAGCAGTACTTC.